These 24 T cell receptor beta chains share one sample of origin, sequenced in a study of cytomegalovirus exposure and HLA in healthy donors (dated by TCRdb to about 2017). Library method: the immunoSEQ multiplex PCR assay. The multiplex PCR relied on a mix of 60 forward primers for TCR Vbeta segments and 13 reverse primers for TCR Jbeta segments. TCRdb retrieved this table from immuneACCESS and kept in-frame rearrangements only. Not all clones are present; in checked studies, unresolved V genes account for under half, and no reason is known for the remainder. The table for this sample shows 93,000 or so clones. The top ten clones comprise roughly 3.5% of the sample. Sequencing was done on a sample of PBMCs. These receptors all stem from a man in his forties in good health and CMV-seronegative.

The CDR3 DNA reads TGTGCCTGGAGTGGTGGGGGGGATTTGGGCTACACCTTC. Protein: CAWSGGGDLGYTF. This chain joins TRBV30 and TRBJ1-2; possible D gene TRBD1, 5 bases. The ends were cut back, 1 base at V and 8 bases at J, with 14 bases in the middle. The CDR3 is made up of 13 amino acids. Germline V gene sequence: CDR1 GTSNPN, CDR2 SVGIG (reference sequence).

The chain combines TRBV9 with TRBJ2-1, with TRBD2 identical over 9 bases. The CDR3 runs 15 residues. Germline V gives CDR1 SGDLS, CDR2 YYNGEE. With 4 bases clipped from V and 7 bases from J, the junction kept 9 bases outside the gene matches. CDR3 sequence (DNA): TGTGCCAGCAGCTCAGCGACTAGCGGATTAAATGAGCAGTTCTTC. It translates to CASSSATSGLNEQFF.

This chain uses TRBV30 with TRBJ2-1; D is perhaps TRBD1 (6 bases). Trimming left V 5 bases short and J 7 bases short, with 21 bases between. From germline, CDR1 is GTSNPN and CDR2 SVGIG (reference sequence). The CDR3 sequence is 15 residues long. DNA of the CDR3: TGTGCCTGGGGCGGACAGAGGGCCCCGAGTAATGAGCAGTTCTTC. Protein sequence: CAWGGQRAPSNEQFF.

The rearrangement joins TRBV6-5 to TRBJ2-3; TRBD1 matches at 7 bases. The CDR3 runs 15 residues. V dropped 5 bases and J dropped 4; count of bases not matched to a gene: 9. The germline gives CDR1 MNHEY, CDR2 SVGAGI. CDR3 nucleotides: TGTGCCAGCAGTCCCTCCCGAACAGGGGCAGATACGCAGTATTTT. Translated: CASSPSRTGADTQYF.

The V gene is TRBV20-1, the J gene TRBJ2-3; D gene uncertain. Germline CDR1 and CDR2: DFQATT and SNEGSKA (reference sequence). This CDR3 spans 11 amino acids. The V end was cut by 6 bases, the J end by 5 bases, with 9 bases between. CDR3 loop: CSAYHVDTQYF. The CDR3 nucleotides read TGCAGTGCCTATCACGTAGATACGCAGTATTTT.

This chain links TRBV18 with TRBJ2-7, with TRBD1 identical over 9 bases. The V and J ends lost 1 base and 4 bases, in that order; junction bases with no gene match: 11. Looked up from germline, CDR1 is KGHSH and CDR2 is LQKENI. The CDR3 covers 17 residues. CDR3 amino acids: CASSPLTLSQGAYEQYF. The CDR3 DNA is TGTGCCAGCTCACCACTGACACTATCACAGGGGGCTTACGAGCAGTACTTC.

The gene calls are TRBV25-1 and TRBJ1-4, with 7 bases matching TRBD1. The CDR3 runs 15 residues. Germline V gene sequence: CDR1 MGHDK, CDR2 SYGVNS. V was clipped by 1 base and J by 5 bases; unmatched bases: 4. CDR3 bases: TGTGCCAGCAGTGAATTCGGACAGGAAAATGAAAAACTGTTTTTT. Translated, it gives CASSEFGQENEKLFF.

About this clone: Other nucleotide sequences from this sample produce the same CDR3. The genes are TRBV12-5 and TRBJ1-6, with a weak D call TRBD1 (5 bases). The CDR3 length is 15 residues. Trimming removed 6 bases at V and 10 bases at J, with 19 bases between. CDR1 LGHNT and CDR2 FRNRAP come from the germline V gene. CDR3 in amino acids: CASGFNGREGSPLHF. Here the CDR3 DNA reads TGTGCTAGTGGCTTTAACGGCAGGGAAGGGTCACCCCTCCACTTT.

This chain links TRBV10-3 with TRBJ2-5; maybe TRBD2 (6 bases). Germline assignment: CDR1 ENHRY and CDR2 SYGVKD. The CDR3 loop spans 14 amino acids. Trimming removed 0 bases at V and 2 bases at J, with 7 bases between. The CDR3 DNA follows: TGTGCCATCAGTGAGTCTGGGAGGCAAGAGACCCAGTACTTC. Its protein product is CAISESGRQETQYF.

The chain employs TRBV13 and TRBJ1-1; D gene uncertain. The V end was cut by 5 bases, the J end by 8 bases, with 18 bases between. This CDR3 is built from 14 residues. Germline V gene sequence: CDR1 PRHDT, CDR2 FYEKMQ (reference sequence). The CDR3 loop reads CASSRGRPAREAFF. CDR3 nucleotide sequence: TGTGCCAGCAGCCGAGGGCGTCCGGCAAGGGAAGCTTTCTTT.

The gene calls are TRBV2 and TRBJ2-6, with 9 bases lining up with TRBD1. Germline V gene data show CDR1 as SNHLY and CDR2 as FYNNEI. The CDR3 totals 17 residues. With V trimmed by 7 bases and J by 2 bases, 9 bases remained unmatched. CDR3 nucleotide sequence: TGTGCCAGCAATAAACCGGACAGGGGTGCTGGGGCCAACGTCCTGACTTTC. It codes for CASNKPDRGAGANVLTF.

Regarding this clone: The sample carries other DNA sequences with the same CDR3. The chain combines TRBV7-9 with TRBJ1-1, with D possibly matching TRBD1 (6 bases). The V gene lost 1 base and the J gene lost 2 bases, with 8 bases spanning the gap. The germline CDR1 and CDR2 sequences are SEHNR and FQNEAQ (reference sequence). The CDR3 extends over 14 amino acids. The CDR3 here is CASSLGGQNTEAFF. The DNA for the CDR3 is TGTGCCAGCAGCTTAGGGGGACAAAACACTGAAGCTTTCTTT.

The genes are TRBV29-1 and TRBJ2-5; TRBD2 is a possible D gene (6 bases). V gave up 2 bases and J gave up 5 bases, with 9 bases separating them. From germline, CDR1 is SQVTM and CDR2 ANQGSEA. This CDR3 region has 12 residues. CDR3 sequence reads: CSVERRAETQYF. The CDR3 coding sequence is TGCAGCGTTGAAAGGAGGGCGGAGACCCAGTACTTC.

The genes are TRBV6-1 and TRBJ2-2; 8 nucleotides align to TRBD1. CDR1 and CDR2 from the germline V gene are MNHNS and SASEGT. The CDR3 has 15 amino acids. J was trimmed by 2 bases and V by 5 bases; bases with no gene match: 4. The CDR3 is CASSMTGVNTGELFF. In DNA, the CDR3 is TGTGCCAGCAGTATGACAGGGGTTAACACCGGGGAGCTGTTTTTT.

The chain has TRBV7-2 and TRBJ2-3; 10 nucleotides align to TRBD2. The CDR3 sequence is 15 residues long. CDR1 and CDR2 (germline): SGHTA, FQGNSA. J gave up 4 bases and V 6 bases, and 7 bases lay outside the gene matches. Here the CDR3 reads CASSRLAGGADTQYF. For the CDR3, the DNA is TGTGCCAGCAGTCGGTTAGCGGGGGGAGCAGATACGCAGTATTTT. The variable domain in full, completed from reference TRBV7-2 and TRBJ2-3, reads GAGVSQSPSNKVTEKGKDVELRCDPISGHTALYWYRQSLGQGLEFLIYFQGNSAPDKSGLPSDRFSAERTGGSVSTLTIQRTQQEDSAVYLCASSRLAGGADTQYFGPGTRLTVL.

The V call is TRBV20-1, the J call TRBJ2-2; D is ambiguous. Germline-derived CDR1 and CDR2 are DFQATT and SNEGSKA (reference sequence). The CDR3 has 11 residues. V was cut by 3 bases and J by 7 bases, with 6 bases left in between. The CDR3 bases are TGCAGTGCTAGGGTCGGCGGGGAGCTGTTTTTT. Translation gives CSARVGGELFF.

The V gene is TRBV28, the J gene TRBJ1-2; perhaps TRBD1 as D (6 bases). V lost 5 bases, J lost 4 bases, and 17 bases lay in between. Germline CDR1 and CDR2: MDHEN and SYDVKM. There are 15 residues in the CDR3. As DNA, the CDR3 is TGTGCCAGCAGTGGACAGACCATTAAGAGCTATGGCTACACCTTC. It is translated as CASSGQTIKSYGYTF.

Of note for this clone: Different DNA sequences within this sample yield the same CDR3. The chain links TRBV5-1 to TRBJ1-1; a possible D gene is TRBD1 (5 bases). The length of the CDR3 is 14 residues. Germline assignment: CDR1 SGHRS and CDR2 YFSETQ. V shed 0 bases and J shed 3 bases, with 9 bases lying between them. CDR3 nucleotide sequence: TGCGCCAGCAGCTTGGTTCCGGGGGACACTGAAGCTTTCTTT. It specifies CASSLVPGDTEAFF.

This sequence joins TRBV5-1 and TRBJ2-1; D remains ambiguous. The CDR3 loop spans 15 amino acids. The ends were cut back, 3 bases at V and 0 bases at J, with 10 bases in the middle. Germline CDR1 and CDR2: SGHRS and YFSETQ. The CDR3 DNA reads TGCGCCAGCAGCTCTACTACGAGCTCCTACAATGAGCAGTTCTTC. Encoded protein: CASSSTTSSYNEQFF.

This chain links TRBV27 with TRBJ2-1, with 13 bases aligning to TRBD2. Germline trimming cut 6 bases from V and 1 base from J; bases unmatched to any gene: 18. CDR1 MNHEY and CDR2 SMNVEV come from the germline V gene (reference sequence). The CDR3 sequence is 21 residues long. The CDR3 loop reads CASSSYWTSGSGGSSYNEQFF. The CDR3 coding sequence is TGTGCCAGCAGCTCTTACTGGACTAGCGGGAGCGGAGGAAGTTCCTACAATGAGCAGTTCTTC.

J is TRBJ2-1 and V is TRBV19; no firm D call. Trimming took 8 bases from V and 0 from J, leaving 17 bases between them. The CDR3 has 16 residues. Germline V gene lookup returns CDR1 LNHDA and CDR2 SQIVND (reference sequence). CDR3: CASSKTGGFSYNEQFF. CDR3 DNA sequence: TGTGCCAGTTCCAAAACGGGTGGCTTCTCCTACAATGAGCAGTTCTTC.

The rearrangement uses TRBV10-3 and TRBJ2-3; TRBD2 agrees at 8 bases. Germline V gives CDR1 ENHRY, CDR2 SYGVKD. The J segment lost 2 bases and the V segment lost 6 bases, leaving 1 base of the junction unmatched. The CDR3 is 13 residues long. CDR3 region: CAIRAGVTDTQYF. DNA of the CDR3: TGTGCCATCAGAGCGGGGGTCACAGATACGCAGTATTTT.

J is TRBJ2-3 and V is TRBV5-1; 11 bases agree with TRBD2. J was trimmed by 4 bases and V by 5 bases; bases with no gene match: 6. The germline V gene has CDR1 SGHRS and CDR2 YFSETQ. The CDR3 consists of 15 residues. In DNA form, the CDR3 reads TGCGCCAGCAGACTAGCGGGAGTGATGGCAGATACGCAGTATTTT. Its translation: CASRLAGVMADTQYF.

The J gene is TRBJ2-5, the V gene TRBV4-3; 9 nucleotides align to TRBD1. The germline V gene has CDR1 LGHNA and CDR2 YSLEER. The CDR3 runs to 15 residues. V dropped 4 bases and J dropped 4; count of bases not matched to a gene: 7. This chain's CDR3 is CASSLTGTGSETQYF. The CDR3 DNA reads TGCGCCAGCAGCCTAACCGGGACAGGGTCAGAGACCCAGTACTTC.